A single sample is the source of the 22 T cell receptor beta chains below, sequenced in a study of beta chain features in type 1 diabetes. The isolated RNA, all of it, was reverse transcribed, so expressed TCRB transcripts were what got sequenced. Profiled with immunoSEQ multiplex PCR; TCRdb holds only in-frame clones, not every one. Of roughly 350,000 clones listed, approximately 11% are singletons. The sequenced sample was naive CD4+ T cells from blood. The receptors stem from a woman younger than 45 in good health.

The genes are TRBV7-8 and TRBJ1-5, with TRBD1 matching 10 bases. Germline CDR1 is SGHVS and CDR2 is FQNEAQ. The CDR3 spans 15 residues. Losses at the gene ends were 4 bases for V and 2 bases for J; bases not matched to a gene: 2. CDR3 DNA sequence: TGTGCCAGCAGCTCCGGGACAGGGGGCAATCAGCCCCAGCATTTT. Its translation is CASSSGTGGNQPQHF.

The J gene is TRBJ2-1, the V gene TRBV30; TRBD2 agrees at 10 bases. The CDR3 sequence is 14 residues long. Germline V gene sequence: CDR1 GTSNPN, CDR2 SVGIG (reference sequence). J was trimmed by 7 bases and V by 2 bases; bases with no gene match: 5. The CDR3 sequence is CAWSMVAGGNEQFF. In nucleotides, the CDR3 is TGTGCCTGGAGTATGGTAGCGGGGGGTAATGAGCAGTTCTTC.

This clone was found a few times. J is TRBJ2-3 and V is TRBV27, with 7 nucleotides matching TRBD1. V was clipped by 8 bases and J by 3 bases; unmatched bases: 8. The germline V gene has CDR1 MNHEY and CDR2 SMNVEV (reference sequence). The CDR3 extends over 14 amino acids. This CDR3 reads CASRQGSWTDTQYF. DNA for the CDR3: TGTGCCAGCCGACAGGGTAGTTGGACAGATACGCAGTATTTT.

This clone occurred a few times. The chain joins TRBV28 to TRBJ2-7; TRBD1 is a possible D gene (6 bases). The germline gives CDR1 MDHEN, CDR2 SYDVKM. Trimming took off 7 bases at V and 2 bases at J, with 18 bases between the two ends. This CDR3 has 15 amino acids. The DNA for the CDR3 is TGTGCCAGCAAACCCGGGACACCGACCCCCTACGAGCAGTACTTC. Protein: CASKPGTPTPYEQYF.

Only a few counts were recorded for this clone. This sequence joins TRBV6-5 and TRBJ1-2; TRBD1 agrees at 8 bases. With V trimmed by 4 bases and J by 8 bases, 9 bases remained unmatched. This CDR3 contains 14 residues. The V gene's germline CDR1 is MNHEY and CDR2 SVGAGI. This CDR3 reads CASSSSQGAEGYTF. CDR3 coding DNA: TGTGCCAGCAGTTCGTCCCAGGGGGCGGAGGGCTACACCTTC.

The rearrangement joins TRBV4-3 to TRBJ1-2; D gene uncertain. Germline-derived CDR1 and CDR2 are LGHNA and YSLEER. The germline V and J ends were trimmed by 1 base and 6 bases, with 18 bases remaining between them. CDR3 length: 16 amino acids. The CDR3 DNA reads as TGCGCCAGCAGCCAAGGTAGCGGACTGGGATCCAATGGCTACACCTTC. Its translation: CASSQGSGLGSNGYTF.

The rearrangement uses TRBV5-4 and TRBJ2-7, with unresolved D. Trimming cost V 0 bases and J 0 bases, with 10 bases left between them. The germline V gene encodes CDR1 SGHNT and CDR2 YYREEE (reference sequence). The CDR3 is made up of 15 amino acids. The CDR3 loop is CASSLGDPGSYEQYF. CDR3 DNA: TGTGCCAGCAGCTTGGGTGACCCGGGCTCCTACGAGCAGTACTTC.

Points on this clone: The same CDR3 also results from other DNA sequences found in this sample. The chain recombines TRBV6-5 with TRBJ2-5; D is perhaps TRBD1 (6 bases). V dropped 0 bases and J dropped 4 bases, with 9 bases sitting between them. Germline CDR1 and CDR2: MNHEY and SVGAGI. This CDR3 contains 14 residues. DNA of the CDR3: TGTGCCAGCAGTTACTCAGGGGGTGGAGAGACCCAGTACTTC. Amino acid sequence: CASSYSGGGETQYF.

CDR3 sequence reads: CASSFDPGLDTEAFF. For the CDR3, the DNA is TGTGCCAGCAGCTTCGACCCGGGGTTGGACACTGAAGCTTTCTTT. The chain links TRBV9 to TRBJ1-1; D gene unclear. CDR1 SGDLS and CDR2 YYNGEE come from the germline V gene. V lost 4 bases to trimming and J lost 3 bases, with 16 bases between them. The CDR3 has 15 amino acids.

This clone came up a few times. The chain carries TRBV6-6 and TRBJ2-3; 8 bases match TRBD1. The CDR3 totals 15 residues. Germline trimming cut 5 bases from V and 0 bases from J; bases unmatched to any gene: 4. Looked up from germline, CDR1 is MNHNY and CDR2 is SVGAGI (reference sequence). In DNA, the CDR3 is TGTGCCAGCAGTCGACAGGGGACCAGCACAGATACGCAGTATTTT. It yields the protein CASSRQGTSTDTQYF.

This clone has more than one count but fewer than ten. The chain joins TRBV28 to TRBJ2-2; D might be TRBD1 (6 bases). The CDR3 length is 16 residues. V shed 5 bases and J shed 1 base, with 14 bases lying between them. The germline V gene has CDR1 MDHEN and CDR2 SYDVKM. The CDR3 sequence: CASSIRTGLNTGELFF. DNA for the CDR3: TGTGCCAGCAGTATTAGAACAGGGCTGAACACCGGGGAGCTGTTTTTT.

This clone was seen a few times. The V gene is TRBV10-3, the J gene TRBJ2-2, with 9 bases identical to TRBD2. The CDR3 totals 16 residues. Germline assignment: CDR1 ENHRY and CDR2 SYGVKD. Trimming cost V 4 bases and J 2 bases; bases outside gene matches: 5. CDR3 in DNA: TGTGCCATCAGTGCGTGGCGGGAGGGCAACACCGGGGAGCTGTTTTTT. This sequence encodes CAISAWREGNTGELFF.

This chain joins TRBV9 and TRBJ2-6; possibly TRBD2 for D (5 bases). V shed 4 bases and J shed 0 bases, with 8 bases lying between them. Germline values: CDR1 SGDLS, CDR2 YYNGEE. The CDR3 extends over 15 amino acids. This CDR3 reads CASSRGSSGANVLTF. The CDR3 DNA is TGTGCCAGCAGCCGGGGAAGCTCTGGGGCCAACGTCCTGACTTTC. The complete variable domain, with remaining parts taken from reference TRBV9 and TRBJ2-6, reads DSGVTQTPKHLITATGQRVTLRCSPRSGDLSVYWYQQSLDQGLQFLIQYYNGEERAKGNILERFSAQQFPDLHSELNLSSLELGDSALYFCASSRGSSGANVLTFGAGSRLTVL.

This clone was seen ten or more times. The V call is TRBV4-3, the J call TRBJ2-3; 8 bases align to TRBD2. The CDR3 covers 15 residues. Losses at the gene ends were 4 bases for V and 1 base for J; bases not matched to a gene: 4. Per the germline V gene, CDR1 is LGHNA and CDR2 is YSLEER. The DNA of the CDR3 is TGCGCCAGCAGCCCCGGAGCGGGAGGCACAGATACGCAGTATTTT. Translation gives CASSPGAGGTDTQYF.

A few counts support this clone. The V call is TRBV6-5, the J call TRBJ2-6; D is perhaps TRBD1 (6 bases). CDR1 and CDR2 (germline): MNHEY, SVGAGI. The CDR3 length is 15 residues. The V end lost 6 bases, the J end lost 0 bases, and 9 bases lay between the germline ends. CDR3 bases: TGTGCCAGCAGCTTGGACAGCTCTGGGGCCAACGTCCTGACTTTC. Translated: CASSLDSSGANVLTF.

This clone came up a few times. The chain combines TRBV4-2 with TRBJ2-5; D might be TRBD2 (5 bases). CDR3 length: 17 amino acids. The V end was cut by 2 bases, the J end by 5 bases, with 21 bases between. Germline values: CDR1 LGHNA, CDR2 YNFKEQ. The CDR3 here is CASSQIKSARGSETQYF. In DNA form, the CDR3 reads TGTGCCAGCAGCCAAATAAAATCCGCTAGAGGGTCGGAGACCCAGTACTTC.

The table lists this clone with a few counts. Written as DNA, the CDR3 is TGCAGCGTTCAGGGTTCAGACACTGAAGCTTTCTTT. Its translation: CSVQGSDTEAFF. The V gene is TRBV29-1, the J gene TRBJ1-1; D is possibly TRBD1 (5 bases). V dropped 5 bases and J dropped 3 bases, with 10 bases sitting between them. The CDR3 is 12 residues long. The germline V gene has CDR1 SQVTM and CDR2 ANQGSEA.

V is TRBV29-1 and J is TRBJ1-2; TRBD1 matches 7 bases. Unmatched junction bases numbered 5, after V lost 7 bases and J lost 0 bases. This CDR3 is 13 amino acids long. Germline CDR1 is SQVTM and CDR2 is ANQGSEA. CDR3 nucleotides: TGCAGCGCCGGGGACAGTTCTAACTATGGCTACACCTTC. It translates to CSAGDSSNYGYTF.

This clone was recorded a few times. This chain links TRBV5-1 with TRBJ2-7; maybe TRBD1 (5 bases). Germline-derived CDR1 and CDR2 are SGHRS and YFSETQ. The CDR3 is 13 residues long. With 6 bases removed from V and 1 base from J, the gap between germline ends came to 11 bases. CDR3 DNA: TGCGCCAGCAAGACAGATGGGTCCTACGAGCAGTACTTC. This gives the protein CASKTDGSYEQYF.

This chain uses TRBV6-1 with TRBJ1-5; TRBD1 is a possible D gene (6 bases). The CDR3 is 15 residues long. Between the trimmed V and J ends, which lost 7 bases and 1 base, there was a span of 14 bases. CDR1 is MNHNS, CDR2 SASEGT, per germline. This CDR3 is CASKAIQGSNQPQHF. The CDR3 bases are TGTGCCAGCAAGGCCATCCAGGGGAGCAATCAGCCCCAGCATTTT.

This clone has only a few counts. CDR3 DNA sequence: TGTGCCATCAGCCGGGACAGCCAGAACTATGGCTACACCTTC. Translated: CAISRDSQNYGYTF. The chain has TRBV10-3 and TRBJ1-2; 7 bases are shared with TRBD1. The CDR3 runs 14 residues. Trimming took 6 bases from V and 2 from J; bases not matched to a gene: 6. Germline CDR1 and CDR2: ENHRY and SYGVKD.

This clone was observed a few times. The chain is built from TRBV6-6 and TRBJ1-1, with D tentatively TRBD1 (6 bases). Germline-derived CDR1 and CDR2 are MNHNY and SVGAGI (reference sequence). This CDR3 is 14 amino acids long. V was shortened by 2 bases and J by 0 bases, with 7 bases between the two germline ends. CDR3 residues: CASSYQGLNTEAFF. CDR3 in DNA: TGTGCCAGCAGTTACCAGGGGCTGAACACTGAAGCTTTCTTT.